This passage covers 24 T cell receptor beta chains from one sample sequenced in a study of T cell responses to AZD1222 COVID-19 vaccine. Data came from immunoSEQ multiplex PCR; TCRdb stores just in-frame clones and leaves some out. The data hold 90,000 or so clones, with around 91% observed a single time. The sequences come from peripheral blood, collected 28 days after the second AZD1222 dose. Source of these receptors: an adult who received the AZD1222 COVID-19 vaccine.

The genes are TRBV28 and TRBJ2-1; weak D call: TRBD1 (5 bases). Germline V gene sequence: CDR1 MDHEN, CDR2 SYDVKM. The CDR3 totals 12 residues. V was trimmed by 6 bases and J by 8 bases, leaving 11 bases between them. The CDR3 here is CASRLRVHEQFF. The CDR3, as DNA: TGTGCCAGCAGGCTCAGGGTCCATGAGCAGTTCTTC.

V usage is TRBV9 and J usage is TRBJ2-1; D perhaps matches TRBD2 (7 bases). Trimming stripped 3 bases from V and 4 bases from J, with 17 bases between. The CDR3 sequence is 16 residues long. From germline, CDR1 is SGDLS and CDR2 YYNGEE. Here the CDR3 reads CASSEGGTNPYNEQFF. The CDR3 DNA is TGTGCCAGCAGCGAGGGGGGGACTAACCCATACAATGAGCAGTTCTTC.

This clone is a singleton in its sample. The chain has TRBV15 and TRBJ2-7; 7 nucleotides agree with TRBD1. Trimming took 5 bases from V and 4 from J; bases not matched to a gene: 8. CDR1 is LNHNV and CDR2 is YYDKDF in the germline V gene (reference sequence). This CDR3 spans 14 amino acids. DNA of the CDR3: TGTGCCACCAGCCAACAAGGGACAGATTACGAGCAGTACTTC. The encoded protein is CATSQQGTDYEQYF.

The J gene is TRBJ1-4, the V gene TRBV27; D gene ambiguous. From germline, CDR1 is MNHEY and CDR2 SMNVEV (reference sequence). The CDR3 covers 16 residues. The ends were cut back, 7 bases at V and 4 bases at J, with 19 bases in the middle. CDR3 coding DNA: TGTGCCAGCAACCCGTCCGTCGGTTTTCATAATGAAAAACTGTTTTTT. Encoded protein: CASNPSVGFHNEKLFF.

The gene calls are TRBV11-3 and TRBJ2-7; D is ambiguous. The V end lost 4 bases, the J end lost 2 bases, and 15 bases lay between the germline ends. The length of the CDR3 is 15 residues. CDR1 SGHNT and CDR2 YENEEA come from the germline V gene. CDR3 DNA: TGTGCCAGCAGCTCCATAAACTTACGACCCTACGAGCAGTACTTC. Protein sequence: CASSSINLRPYEQYF.

CDR3 amino acids: CASTVGVGYEQYF. DNA for the CDR3: TGTGCCAGCACGGTCGGAGTAGGGTACGAGCAGTACTTC. This chain uses TRBV28 with TRBJ2-7, with unresolved D. Germline loops: CDR1 MDHEN, CDR2 SYDVKM. Trimming shortened V by 7 bases and J by 4 bases, and 14 bases separated the two germline ends. This CDR3 comprises 13 residues. Using reference TRBV28 and TRBJ2-7 for the parts outside the CDR3, the full variable domain is DVKVTQSSRYLVKRTGEKVFLECVQDMDHENMFWYRQDPGLGLRLIYFSYDVKMKEKGDIPEGYSVSREKKERFSLILESASTNQTSMYLCASTVGVGYEQYFGPGTRLTVT.

V and J are TRBV7-3 and TRBJ2-3; D may be TRBD1 or TRBD2 (5 bases each). Germline CDR1 is SGHTA and CDR2 is FQGTGA. Between the trimmed V and J ends, which lost 5 bases and 2 bases, there was a span of 11 bases. The CDR3 extends over 14 amino acids. This CDR3 reads CASSPLGVTDTQYF. The CDR3, as DNA: TGTGCCAGCAGCCCACTAGGGGTCACAGATACGCAGTATTTT.

The rearrangement joins TRBV29-1 to TRBJ1-2; 7 positions match TRBD1. The ends lost 6 bases at V and 1 base at J; junction bases unmatched: 5. This CDR3 spans 13 amino acids. Germline V CDR1 and CDR2: SQVTM, ANQGSEA. The CDR3: CSVFRQGNYGYTF. The CDR3, as DNA: TGCAGCGTCTTTAGACAGGGTAACTATGGCTACACCTTC.

The chain's CDR3 is CASSLRWQEQYEQYF. CDR3 sequence (DNA): TGTGCCAGCAGCCTTCGCTGGCAGGAACAATACGAGCAGTACTTC. The chain links TRBV5-5 to TRBJ2-7; D uncertain. Per the germline V gene, CDR1 is SGHKS and CDR2 is YYEKEE (reference sequence). CDR3 length: 15 residues. Trimming shortened V by 4 bases and J by 4 bases, and 18 bases separated the two germline ends.

The J gene is TRBJ1-1, the V gene TRBV21-1; TRBD1, as called in the table, went unchecked against the DNA. TRBV21-1 is a pseudogene locus. The CDR3 totals 19 residues. CDR3 region: CASSWTTGGPPFMNTEAFF. CDR3 nucleotide sequence: TGTGCCAGCAGCTGGACGACAGGGGGTCCACCTTTCATGAACACTGAAGCTTTCTTT.

V usage is TRBV12-3 or TRBV12-4 and J usage is TRBJ2-4; D is uncertain. The CDR3 is made up of 13 amino acids. Trimming took 1 base from V and 9 from J, leaving 10 bases between them. This CDR3 is CASSLVNLGIQYF. The CDR3, as DNA: TGTGCCAGCAGTTTAGTTAACTTGGGCATTCAGTACTTC.

In this sample, this clone turned up once. This chain links TRBV15 with TRBJ2-2; D uncertain. Trimming pared 0 bases from V and 0 bases from J, leaving 14 bases between. CDR1 LNHNV and CDR2 YYDKDF come from the germline V gene (reference sequence). The CDR3 runs 18 residues. The CDR3 sequence is CATSRDYLGRSNTGELFF. DNA of the CDR3: TGTGCCACCAGCAGAGATTATCTTGGCAGATCGAACACCGGGGAGCTGTTTTTT.

About this clone: This CDR3 is also generated by other DNA sequences in the sample. The gene calls are TRBV7-9 and TRBJ1-3; D gene ambiguous. Germline V lookup: CDR1 SEHNR, CDR2 FQNEAQ (reference sequence). CDR3 length: 17 amino acids. V dropped 0 bases and J dropped 0 bases, with 12 bases sitting between them. CDR3 in DNA: TGTGCCAGCAGCTTAGCAACTTCAGGTGCCTCTGGAAACACCATATATTTT. It yields the protein CASSLATSGASGNTIYF.

This clone has more than one count but fewer than ten. The J gene is TRBJ2-1, the V gene TRBV6-4, with 9 bases identical to TRBD1. The germline V gene encodes CDR1 MRHNA and CDR2 SNTAGT. The ends lost 6 bases at V and 4 bases at J; junction bases unmatched: 13. The CDR3 length is 17 residues. The CDR3 sequence: CASSLPTAGQGYNEQFF. DNA for the CDR3: TGTGCCAGCAGCCTTCCCACCGCGGGACAGGGTTACAATGAGCAGTTCTTC.

This clone came up a few times. The V and J genes are TRBV5-1 and TRBJ1-1; D uncertain. V was cut by 1 base and J by 0 bases, with 13 bases left in between. The germline CDR1 and CDR2 sequences are SGHRS and YFSETQ. This CDR3 is 16 amino acids long. The CDR3 DNA follows: TGCGCCAGCAGCTTGAGGGATTACGGGGTGAACACTGAAGCTTTCTTT. Protein product: CASSLRDYGVNTEAFF. Supplemented by reference TRBV5-1 and TRBJ1-1, the full variable domain reads KAGVTQTPRYLIKTRGQQVTLSCSPISGHRSVSWYQQTPGQGLQFLFEYFSETQRNKGNFPGRFSGRQFSNSRSEMNVSTLELGDSALYLCASSLRDYGVNTEAFFGQGTRLTVV.

V and J are TRBV6-5 and TRBJ1-6, with 10 bases identical to TRBD1. The V gene end was trimmed by 6 bases and the J gene end by 10 bases; junction bases not matched to a gene: 9. The CDR3 covers 15 residues. Germline V gene sequence: CDR1 MNHEY, CDR2 SVGAGI. CDR3 bases: TGTGCCAGCAGCATGGGACAGGGGTTTCGGTCACCCCTCCACTTT. It is translated as CASSMGQGFRSPLHF.

The genes are TRBV5-3 and TRBJ2-1, with 8 bases that match TRBD2. TRBV5-3 is an open reading frame whose function is uncertain. With 5 bases clipped from V and 6 bases from J, the junction kept 7 bases outside the gene matches. The CDR3 runs to 14 residues. CDR3 amino acids: CARRPGLAFNEQFF. The CDR3 nucleotides read TGTGCCAGAAGACCCGGACTAGCCTTCAATGAGCAGTTCTTC.

J is TRBJ2-5 and V is TRBV5-1, with 7 bases lining up with TRBD2. With 6 bases clipped from V and 5 bases from J, the junction kept 13 bases outside the gene matches. The CDR3 is made up of 15 amino acids. Germline-derived CDR1 and CDR2 are SGHRS and YFSETQ. In DNA, the CDR3 is TGCGCCAGCACTTCTTCTAGCGGATCGGGGGAGACCCAGTACTTC. Translation: CASTSSSGSGETQYF.

The chain uses TRBV24-1 and TRBJ2-1; unclear D gene. The V and J ends lost 4 bases and 7 bases respectively, with 4 bases between them. Germline lookup yields CDR1 KGHDR and CDR2 SFDVKD. The CDR3 runs to 11 residues. As DNA, the CDR3 is TGTGCCACCAGTGAAGATAATGAGCAGTTCTTC. It codes for CATSEDNEQFF.

The V and J genes are TRBV5-4 and TRBJ2-5; D is uncertain. This CDR3 has 13 amino acids. Germline CDR1 and CDR2: SGHNT and YYREEE (reference sequence). Trimming removed 0 bases at V and 2 bases at J, with 5 bases between. DNA for the CDR3: TGTGCCAGCAGCTTGGACTTACAAGAGACCCAGTACTTC. This encodes CASSLDLQETQYF.

The CDR3 region is CASSIRDYGYTF. CDR3 nucleotide sequence: TGTGCCAGTAGTATACGGGATTATGGCTACACCTTC. The chain links TRBV19 to TRBJ1-2; D is ambiguous. CDR1 is LNHDA, CDR2 SQIVND, per germline (reference sequence). CDR3 length: 12 amino acids. The germline V and J ends were trimmed by 2 bases and 5 bases, with 6 bases remaining between them.

V usage is TRBV5-4 and J usage is TRBJ1-6; 7 nucleotides agree with TRBD1. Germline V gene sequence: CDR1 SGHNT, CDR2 YYREEE (reference sequence). The CDR3 extends over 16 amino acids. J lost 2 bases, V lost 2 bases, and 4 bases had no gene match. CDR3 protein: CASSFGDRAYNSPLHF. CDR3 bases: TGTGCCAGCAGCTTCGGAGACAGGGCCTATAATTCACCCCTCCACTTT.

The chain employs TRBV6-5 and TRBJ1-5, with unresolved D. The CDR3 loop spans 15 amino acids. Germline values: CDR1 MNHEY, CDR2 SVGAGI. V was clipped by 0 bases and J by 4 bases, with 10 bases between them. The CDR3 nucleotides read TGTGCCAGCAGTTACTCACGAGACTATAATCAGCCCCAGCATTTT. This codes for CASSYSRDYNQPQHF.

The rearrangement joins TRBV9 to TRBJ1-1; a weak D match, TRBD1 (5 bases). Trimming removed 3 bases from V and 6 bases from J, with 15 bases in between. The germline gives CDR1 SGDLS, CDR2 YYNGEE. The CDR3 sequence is 14 residues long. CDR3: CASSADPGTSEAFF. CDR3 sequence (DNA): TGTGCCAGCAGCGCCGACCCAGGGACGTCTGAAGCTTTCTTT.